These 14 T cell receptor beta chains originate from one sample sequenced in a study of immune heterogeneity within non-small cell lung tumors. A multiplex PCR containing 32 V primers and 13 J primers was used to amplify TCR beta CDR3. MiXCR, run by TCRdb on the multiplex PCR reads, gives a single entry per CDR3 protein. The table has 22,000 or so distinct CDR3 sequences, about 30% seen once. The starting template was genomic DNA from bulk tumor, about 600 ng per sample. Multiple biopsies spaced far apart were taken from each primary tumor during surgery. Patients underwent curative surgery for untreated, newly diagnosed non-small cell lung cancer. The sequencing input was lung tumor tissue. These receptors came from a man aged 35-49 years with non-small cell lung cancer.

Notes on this clonotype: A much larger clone lies one base from this, so it may be a read error. This sequence joins TRBV4-1 and TRBJ2-2, with D perhaps being TRBD1 or TRBD2 (5 bases each). This CDR3 has 14 amino acids. In germline, CDR1 is MGHRA, CDR2 YSYEKL. DNA for the CDR3: TGCGCCAGCAGCCATAACAGGAACACCGGGGAGCTGGTTTTT. This gives the protein CASSHNRNTGELVF.

As for this clonotype: A much bigger clone sits one base away, suggesting this may be a read error. The chain has TRBV10-2 and TRBJ2-3; TRBD2 agrees at 7 bases. CDR3 length equals 13 residues. Germline V CDR1 and CDR2: WSHSY, SAAADI. CDR3 DNA: TGCGCCAGCAAGGCTAGCGGCACAGATACGCGGTATTTT. As protein: CASKASGTDTRYF.

Many counts were recorded for this clonotype. V is TRBV12-3 or TRBV12-4 and J is TRBJ1-1; possible D gene TRBD1, 6 bases. This CDR3 comprises 14 residues. The germline V and J ends were trimmed by 1 base and 1 base, with 7 bases remaining between them. CDR3 residues: CASSLGGANTEAFF. The CDR3 DNA is TGTGCCAGCAGTTTAGGGGGGGCGAACACTGAAGCTTTCTTT.

This clonotype was detected only a few times. V usage is TRBV5-1 and J usage is TRBJ2-5; D perhaps matches TRBD1 (5 bases). The V end lost 3 bases, the J end lost 5 bases, and 11 bases lay between the germline ends. Germline assignment: CDR1 SGHRS and CDR2 YFSETQ. The CDR3 contains 13 residues. The CDR3 is CASSSQGSETQYF. As DNA, the CDR3 is TGCGCCAGCAGCTCGCAGGGATCCGAGACCCAGTACTTC.

This clonotype was observed many times. The chain couples TRBV13 to TRBJ1-2; unclear D gene. The CDR3 contains 14 residues. Trimming stripped 0 bases from V and 4 bases from J, with 9 bases between. Germline CDR1 is PRHDT and CDR2 is FYEKMQ (reference sequence). For the CDR3, the DNA is TGTGCCAGCAGCTTAGGGGGAGCCTCCTATGGCTACACCTTC. Amino acid sequence: CASSLGGASYGYTF. The whole variable domain, filled in from reference TRBV13 and TRBJ1-2, reads AAGVIQSPRHLIKEKRETATLKCYPIPRHDTVYWYQQGPGQDPQFLISFYEKMQSDKGSIPDRFSAQQFSDYHSELNMSSLELGDSALYFCASSLGGASYGYTFGSGTRLTVV.

This clonotype was found a few times. The chain employs TRBV5-6 and TRBJ2-2; 9 positions match TRBD1. With V trimmed by 3 bases and J by 0 bases, 3 bases remained unmatched. The CDR3 contains 16 residues. Germline V gene data show CDR1 as SGHDT and CDR2 as YYEEEE. The CDR3 spells CASSSRQGANTGELFF. Here the CDR3 DNA reads TGTGCCAGCAGCTCCCGACAGGGGGCGAACACCGGGGAGCTGTTTTTT.

The J gene is TRBJ1-1, the V gene TRBV7-3, with TRBD1 matching 9 bases. Per germline, CDR1 SGHTA and CDR2 FQGTGA. The V and J ends lost 5 bases and 1 base, in that order; junction bases with no gene match: 8. The CDR3 loop spans 16 amino acids. The CDR3 DNA reads as TGTGCCAGCAGCCCGGGGACAGGGAGGAGGAACACTGAAGCTTTCTTT. It specifies CASSPGTGRRNTEAFF. Filled out from reference TRBV7-3 and TRBJ1-1, the complete variable domain reads GAGVSQTPSNKVTEKGKYVELRCDPISGHTALYWYRQSLGQGPEFLIYFQGTGAADDSGLPNDRFFAVRPEGSVSTLKIQRTERGDSAVYLCASSPGTGRRNTEAFFGQGTRLTVV.

The rearrangement joins TRBV4-2 to TRBJ2-5; 12 bases line up with TRBD2. This CDR3 spans 16 amino acids. The junction had 8 bases not matched to a gene; V was cut back by 8 bases and J by 1 base. In germline, CDR1 is LGHNA, CDR2 YNFKEQ. CDR3 in amino acids: CASRLTSGRPQETQYF. The CDR3 nucleotides read TGTGCCAGCCGCCTCACTAGCGGGAGGCCCCAAGAGACCCAGTACTTC.

Of note for this clonotype: Given a much more abundant clone one base away, this may be a read error. V is TRBV20-1 and J is TRBJ2-7, with TRBD2 matching 12 bases. This CDR3 spans 20 amino acids. The V and J ends lost 3 bases and 4 bases, in that order; junction bases with no gene match: 22. The germline V gene encodes CDR1 DFQATT and CDR2 SNEGSKA (reference sequence). The CDR3 DNA reads TGCAGTGCTAGGCCTGCGGCTAGCGGGAGGGCGGGAAGCAGTCTTTACGAGCAGTACTTC. Translating gives CSARPAASGRAGSSLYEQYF.

This clonotype was seen only a few times. This may be a read error, as it is one base from a much larger clone. The chain joins TRBV28 to TRBJ1-2; D gene unclear. This CDR3 has 14 amino acids. The V gene lost 5 bases and the J gene lost 3 bases, with 13 bases spanning the gap. Germline-derived CDR1 and CDR2 are MDHEN and SYDVKM. The CDR3 nucleotides are TGTGCCAGCAGTATGGCCACTCCAGACTATGGCTACACCTTC. Protein: CASSMATPDYGYTF.

This clonotype is labeled medium-sized. The gene calls are TRBV2 and TRBJ1-2, with 10 nucleotides matching TRBD1. This CDR3 has 14 amino acids. Per the germline V gene, CDR1 is SNHLY and CDR2 is FYNNEI. J lost 8 bases, V lost 2 bases, and 5 bases had no gene match. As DNA, the CDR3 is TGTGCCAGCAGTGAACGGGACAGGGGTGGCGGCTACACCTTC. Its protein product is CASSERDRGGGYTF. The full variable domain, in which reference TRBV2 and TRBJ1-2 provide the parts outside the CDR3, is EPEVTQTPSHQVTQMGQEVILRCVPISNHLYFYWYRQILGQKVEFLVSFYNNEISEKSEIFDDQFSVERPDGSNFTLKIRSTKLEDSAMYFCASSERDRGGGYTFGSGTRLTVV.

With respect to this clonotype: This may be a read error: a much more frequent sequence differs by one nucleotide. The chain joins TRBV7-2 to TRBJ1-5; D is unclear. Germline loops: CDR1 SGHTA, CDR2 FQGNSA. The length of the CDR3 is 16 residues. In nucleotides, the CDR3 is TGTGCCAACAGCTCAAGGGCCGGCGTGGGCAATCAGCCCCAGCATTTT. Translating gives CANSSRAGVGNQPQHF.

This clonotype was seen repeatedly, ten times or more. The junction differs from germline at one of its ends, possibly a read error. V gene TRBV20-1 combines with J gene TRBJ2-1; the match to TRBD2 covers 12 bases. The CDR3 runs to 16 residues. CDR1 DFQATT and CDR2 SNEGSKA come from the germline V gene (reference sequence). This chain's CDR3 is CSARDNGILAGGPKVF. In DNA form, the CDR3 reads TGCAGTGCTAGAGATAATGGGATCCTAGCGGGAGGGCCAAAGGTTTTC.

This clonotype has ten or more counts. The V and J genes are TRBV6-4 and TRBJ2-1, with D maybe TRBD2 (6 bases). V was cut by 5 bases and J by 5 bases, with 16 bases left in between. The CDR3 loop spans 15 amino acids. CDR1 MRHNA and CDR2 SNTAGT come from the germline V gene. Written as DNA, the CDR3 is TGTGCCAGCAGTCATGGAGGGAGTGGCCACAATGAGCAGTTCTTC. Amino acids: CASSHGGSGHNEQFF.